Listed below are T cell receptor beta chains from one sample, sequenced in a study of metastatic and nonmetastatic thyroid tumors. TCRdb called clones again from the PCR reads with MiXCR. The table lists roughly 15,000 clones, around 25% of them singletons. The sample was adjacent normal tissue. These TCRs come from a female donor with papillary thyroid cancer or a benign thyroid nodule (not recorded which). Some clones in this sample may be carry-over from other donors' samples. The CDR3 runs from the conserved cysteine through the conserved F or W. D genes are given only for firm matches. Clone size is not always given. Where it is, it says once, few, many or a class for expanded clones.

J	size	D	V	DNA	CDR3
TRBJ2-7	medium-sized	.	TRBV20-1	TGCAGTGCTAGAGGTTCTCCCCAGGGATCTACCTACGAGCAGTACTTC	CSARGSPQGSTYEQYF
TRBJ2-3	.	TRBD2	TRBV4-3	TGCGCCAGCAGCCAAGGATCTAGCGGCTTGACAGATACGCAGTATTTT	CASSQGSSGLTDTQYF
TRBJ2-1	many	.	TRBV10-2	TGCGCCAGCAGGGACAACAATGAGCAGTTCTTC	CASRDNNEQFF
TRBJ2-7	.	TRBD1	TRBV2	TGTGCCAGCAGGTGGTTGGGACAGGGAACCTACGAGCAGTACTTC	CASRWLGQGTYEQYF
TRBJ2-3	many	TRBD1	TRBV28	TGTGCCAGCAGTTTGAACAGGGGGTCCACAGATACGCAGTATTTT	CASSLNRGSTDTQYF
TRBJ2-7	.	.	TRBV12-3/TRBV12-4	TGTTCCAGCATTTTGAAAGCCTACGAGCAGTACTTC	CSSILKAYEQYF
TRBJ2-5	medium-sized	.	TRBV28	TGTGCCAGCAGTGAGGTTATGTCATACCAAGAGACCCAGTACTTC	CASSEVMSYQETQYF
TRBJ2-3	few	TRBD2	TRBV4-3	TGCGCCAGCAGTCCGGGACTAGCGGCCCAGAGCACAGATACGCAGTATTTT	CASSPGLAAQSTDTQYF
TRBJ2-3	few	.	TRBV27	TGTGCCAGCAGTTTGTTCCGGGGGGATACGCAGTATTTT	CASSLFRGDTQYF
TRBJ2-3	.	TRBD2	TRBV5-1	TGCGCCAGCAGCTCGGCCGGGACTATCGTGATCACAGATACGCAGTATTTT	CASSSAGTIVITDTQYF
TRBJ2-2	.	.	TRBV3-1	TGTGCCAGCACCCAGGGAGCTTCCGGGGAGCTGTTTTTT	CASTQGASGELFF
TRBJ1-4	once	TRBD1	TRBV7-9	TGTGCCAGCAGGACGGGACAGGGGGCTAATGAAAAACTGTTTTTT	CASRTGQGANEKLFF
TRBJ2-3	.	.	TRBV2	TGTGCCAGCATGGTCCCTAGTAGGACAGATACGCAGTATTTT	CASMVPSRTDTQYF
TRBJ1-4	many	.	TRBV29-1	TGCAGCGGTAGGGATTCAACTAATGAAAAACTGTTTTTT	CSGRDSTNEKLFF
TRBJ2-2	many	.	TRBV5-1	TGCGCCAGCAGCGTGGTAATCGGGGGCGACACCGGGGAGCTGTTTTTT	CASSVVIGGDTGELFF
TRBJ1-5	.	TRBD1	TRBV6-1	TGTGCCAGCAGTGAGACAGGGATGGGCAATCAGCCCCAGCATTTT	CASSETGMGNQPQHF
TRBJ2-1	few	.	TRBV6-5	TGTGCCAGCAGTTACTCCCTCCTTGAGCAGTTCTTC	CASSYSLLEQFF
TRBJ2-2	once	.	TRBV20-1	TGCAGTGCTACCCCACAAGGCGGCGGAGGCCTAAACACCGGGGAGCTGTTTTTT	CSATPQGGGGLNTGELFF
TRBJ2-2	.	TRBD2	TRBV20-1	TGCAGTGCTAGAGACTTAGCGGGAGCGGGCACCGGGGAGCTGTTTTTT	CSARDLAGAGTGELFF
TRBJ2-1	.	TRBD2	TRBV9	TGTGCTAGCAGCCCTGGGATTAGCGGGAGATACAATGAGCAGTTCTTC	CASSPGISGRYNEQFF
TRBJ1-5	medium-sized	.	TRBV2	TGTGCCAGCAAGGCGACAGGTAGCAATCAGCCCCAGCATTTT	CASKATGSNQPQHF
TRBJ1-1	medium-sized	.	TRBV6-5	TGTGCCAGCAGTTACACGGGCGGGGGGGTTAGGGACACTGAAGCTTTCTTT	CASSYTGGGVRDTEAFF
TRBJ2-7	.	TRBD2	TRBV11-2	TGTGCCAGCAGCTCAGGGACTATCGGGAGGGCTGCGGACGAGCAGTACTTC	CASSSGTIGRAADEQYF
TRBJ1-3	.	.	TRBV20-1	TGCAGTGCTAGTTACGGGCTTCTGGGAAACACCATATATTTT	CSASYGLLGNTIYF